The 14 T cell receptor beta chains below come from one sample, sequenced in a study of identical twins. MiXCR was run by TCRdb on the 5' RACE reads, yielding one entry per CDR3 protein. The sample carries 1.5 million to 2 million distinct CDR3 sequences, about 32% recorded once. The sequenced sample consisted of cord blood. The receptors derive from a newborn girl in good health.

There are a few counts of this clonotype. The CDR3 protein is CASSAAWSGSSNEQFF. DNA for the CDR3: TGTGCCAGCAGTGCCGCTTGGAGCGGGAGCAGTAATGAGCAGTTCTTC. The rearrangement joins TRBV3-1 to TRBJ2-1, with 8 bases matching TRBD2. Per the germline V gene, CDR1 is LGHDT and CDR2 is YNNKEL (reference sequence). The V and J ends lost 6 bases and 7 bases, in that order; junction bases with no gene match: 14. The CDR3 extends over 16 amino acids.

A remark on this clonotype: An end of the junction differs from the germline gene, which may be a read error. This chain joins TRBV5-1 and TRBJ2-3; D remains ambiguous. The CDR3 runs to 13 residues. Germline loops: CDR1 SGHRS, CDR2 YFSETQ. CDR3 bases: TGCGCCAGCATCTTGGAACGGTTTGAAACGCAGTATTTT. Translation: CASILERFETQYF.

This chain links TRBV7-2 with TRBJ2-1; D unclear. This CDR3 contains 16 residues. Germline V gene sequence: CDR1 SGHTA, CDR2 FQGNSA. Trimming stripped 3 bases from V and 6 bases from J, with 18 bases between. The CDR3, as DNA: TGTGCCAGCAGCTTCCGCGTCGGGCGATCTGGCAATGAGCAGTTCTTC. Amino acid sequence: CASSFRVGRSGNEQFF.

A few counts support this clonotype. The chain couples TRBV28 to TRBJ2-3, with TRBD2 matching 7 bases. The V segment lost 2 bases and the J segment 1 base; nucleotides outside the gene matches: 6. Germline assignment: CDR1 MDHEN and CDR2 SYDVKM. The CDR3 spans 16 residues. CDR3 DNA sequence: TGTGCCAGCAGTTTAAGAGGGAGGGCAGGCACAGATACGCAGTATTTT. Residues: CASSLRGRAGTDTQYF.

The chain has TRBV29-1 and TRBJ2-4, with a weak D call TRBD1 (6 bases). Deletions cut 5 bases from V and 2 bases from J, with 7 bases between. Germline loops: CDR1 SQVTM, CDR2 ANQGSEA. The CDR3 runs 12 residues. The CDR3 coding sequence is TGCAGCGTTACAGGGACCAAAAACATTCAGTACTTC. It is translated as CSVTGTKNIQYF.

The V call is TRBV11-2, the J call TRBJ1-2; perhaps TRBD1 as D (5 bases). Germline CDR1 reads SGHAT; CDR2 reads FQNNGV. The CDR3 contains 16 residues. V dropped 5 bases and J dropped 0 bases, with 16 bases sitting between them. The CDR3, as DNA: TGTGCCAGCAGCCCGGCCTACGACAGAGCTAACTATGGCTACACCTTC. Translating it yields CASSPAYDRANYGYTF. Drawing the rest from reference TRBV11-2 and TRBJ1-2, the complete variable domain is EAGVAQSPRYKIIEKRQSVAFWCNPISGHATLYWYQQILGQGPKLLIQFQNNGVVDDSQLPKDRFSAERLKGVDSTLKIQPAKLEDSAVYLCASSPAYDRANYGYTFGSGTRLTVV.

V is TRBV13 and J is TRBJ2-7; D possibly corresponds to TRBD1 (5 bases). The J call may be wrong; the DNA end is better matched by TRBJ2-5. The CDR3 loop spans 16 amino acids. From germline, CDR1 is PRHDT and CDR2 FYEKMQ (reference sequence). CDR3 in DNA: TGTGCCAGCAGCCTTGCAGGGAAGAGTTTCGGAGAGACCCAGTACTTC. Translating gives CASSLAGKSFGETQYF.

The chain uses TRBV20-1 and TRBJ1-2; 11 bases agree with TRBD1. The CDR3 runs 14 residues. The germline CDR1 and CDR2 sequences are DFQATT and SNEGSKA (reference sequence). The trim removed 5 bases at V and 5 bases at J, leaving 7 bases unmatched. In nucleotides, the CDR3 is TGCAGTGCTGCCTCCGGGACAGGGGGGTATGGCTACACCTTC. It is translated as CSAASGTGGYGYTF.

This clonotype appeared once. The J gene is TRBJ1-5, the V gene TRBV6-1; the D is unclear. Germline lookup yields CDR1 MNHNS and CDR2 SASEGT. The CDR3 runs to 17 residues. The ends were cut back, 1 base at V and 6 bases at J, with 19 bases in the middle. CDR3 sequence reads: CASSEGARGPGVQPQHF. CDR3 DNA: TGTGCCAGCAGTGAAGGGGCAAGAGGTCCTGGGGTTCAGCCCCAGCATTTT.

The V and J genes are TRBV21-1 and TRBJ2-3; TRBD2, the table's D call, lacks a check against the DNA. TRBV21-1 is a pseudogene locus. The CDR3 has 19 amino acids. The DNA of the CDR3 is TGTGCCAGCATCAAAGCTTCTAGCGGGGGCTTATCTAGCACAGATACGCAGTATTTT. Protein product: CASIKASSGGLSSTDTQYF.

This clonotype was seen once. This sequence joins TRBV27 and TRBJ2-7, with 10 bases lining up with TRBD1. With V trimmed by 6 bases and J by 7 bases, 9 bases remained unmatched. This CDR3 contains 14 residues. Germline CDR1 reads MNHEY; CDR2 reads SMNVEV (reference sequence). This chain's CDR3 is CASRTGGYNNEQYF. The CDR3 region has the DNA TGTGCCAGCAGGACAGGGGGCTACAACAATGAGCAGTACTTC.

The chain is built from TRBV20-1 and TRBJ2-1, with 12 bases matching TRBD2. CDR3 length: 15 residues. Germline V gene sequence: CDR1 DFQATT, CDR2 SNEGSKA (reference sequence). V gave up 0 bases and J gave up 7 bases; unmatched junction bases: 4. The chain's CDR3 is CSARDAGTSGNEQFF. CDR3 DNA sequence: TGCAGTGCTAGAGATGCCGGGACTAGCGGGAATGAGCAGTTCTTC.

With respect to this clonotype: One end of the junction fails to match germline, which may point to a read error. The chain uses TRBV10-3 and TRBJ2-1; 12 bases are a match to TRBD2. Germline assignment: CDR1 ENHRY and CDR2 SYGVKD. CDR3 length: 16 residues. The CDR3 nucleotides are TGTGCCACCAGTGCATCGACTAGCGGGGGATCTAATGAGCAGTTCTTC. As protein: CATSASTSGGSNEQFF.

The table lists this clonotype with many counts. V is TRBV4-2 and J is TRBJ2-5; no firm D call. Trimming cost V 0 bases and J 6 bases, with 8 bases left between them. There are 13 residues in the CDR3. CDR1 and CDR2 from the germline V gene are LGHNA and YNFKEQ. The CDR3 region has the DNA TGTGCCAGCAGCCAAGAATGGGTCAAGACCCAGTACTTC. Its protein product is CASSQEWVKTQYF.